The rows below give T cell receptor beta chains drawn from one sample of a study of blood T cell repertoires in COVID-19. This table comes from immunoSEQ multiplex PCR, and its TCRdb copy is limited to in-frame clones, with some not included. The data hold 250,000 to 350,000 clones, with roughly 85% observed a single time. The sequencing input was PBMCs or T cells enriched from blood (not recorded which). The receptors derive from a woman between 35 and 50 years old who had recovered from COVID-19. Each CDR3 is given with its conserved first and last residue. D genes are given only for firm matches. Clone size is stated in some rows and not others, as once, few, many or a class when expanded.

size: .
D: .
V: TRBV27
J: TRBJ2-5
DNA: TGTGCCAGCTCAGTCGGGGAGAGGGAGACCCAGTACTTC
CDR3: CASSVGERETQYF

size: .
D: TRBD2
V: TRBV28
J: TRBJ2-7
DNA: TGTGCCAGCAGTCCGAGCCCCCTAGCGGGAGCCTACGAGCAGTACTTC
CDR3: CASSPSPLAGAYEQYF

size: .
D: .
V: TRBV7-8
J: TRBJ2-5
DNA: TGTGCCAGCAGCTTAGATTGGCAGGGTCAAGAGACCCAGTACTTC
CDR3: CASSLDWQGQETQYF

size: .
D: .
V: TRBV15
J: TRBJ1-2
DNA: TGTGCCACCAGCAGAGATCGGCCAGGGGATGGCTACACCTTC
CDR3: CATSRDRPGDGYTF

size: .
D: TRBD1
V: TRBV7-9
J: TRBJ2-3
DNA: TGTGCCAGCAGCCCTGAGACAGGGGGGATCACAGATACGCAGTATTTT
CDR3: CASSPETGGITDTQYF

size: .
D: .
V: TRBV25-1
J: TRBJ1-1
DNA: TGTGCCAGCAGTGATTTCTTGAACACTGAAGCTTTCTTT
CDR3: CASSDFLNTEAFF

size: .
D: TRBD2
V: TRBV2
J: TRBJ2-7
DNA: TGTGCCAGCTCGGGTAGCGGGAGGTTTTACGAGCAGTACTTC
CDR3: CASSGSGRFYEQYF

size: .
D: .
V: TRBV27
J: TRBJ1-2
DNA: TGTGCCAGCAGTTTATTAGGGGACTCCAACTATGGCTACACCTTC
CDR3: CASSLLGDSNYGYTF

size: few
D: TRBD1
V: TRBV11-1
J: TRBJ1-2
DNA: TGTGCCAGCACCTCACCCGGGACAGGGGGCACTGGCTACACCTTC
CDR3: CASTSPGTGGTGYTF

size: .
D: TRBD1
V: TRBV28
J: TRBJ1-6
DNA: TGTGCCAGCAGTCAGCAGGGGGCTTTTTCACCCCTCCACTTT
CDR3: CASSQQGAFSPLHF

size: .
D: TRBD1
V: TRBV3-1/TRBV3-2
J: TRBJ1-6
DNA: TGTGCCAGCAGCCAAGACCCTCCCCCATGGACAGGAAAAAAAGGAAATTCACCCCTCCACTTT
CDR3: CASSQDPPPWTGKKGNSPLHF

size: once
D: .
V: TRBV30
J: TRBJ1-1
DNA: TGTGCCTGGTGGCAACCGAGACAACACACTGAAGCTTTCTTT
CDR3: CAWWQPRQHTEAFF

size: .
D: TRBD2
V: TRBV24-1
J: TRBJ2-3
DNA: TGTGCCACCAGTGACCCCGGGGGTAGCGGGAGTGATACGCAGTATTTT
CDR3: CATSDPGGSGSDTQYF

size: .
D: TRBD1
V: TRBV7-8
J: TRBJ2-1
DNA: TGTGCCAGCAGCCCAAAGACAGGGGATGGGGGATGGGGCAATGAGCAGTTCTTC
CDR3: CASSPKTGDGGWGNEQFF

size: few
D: .
V: TRBV28
J: TRBJ1-5
DNA: TGTGCCAGCAGTTTTCGGGACACCAGGTCCCATTTT
CDR3: CASSFRDTRSHF

size: few
D: TRBD1
V: TRBV28
J: TRBJ1-2
DNA: TGTGCCAGCGTGGACAGGGGGTGGGACTATGGCTACACCTTC
CDR3: CASVDRGWDYGYTF

size: .
D: TRBD1
V: TRBV28
J: TRBJ1-5
DNA: TGTGCCAGCAGTTTCTGGACAGGGGGCGCGGGACAGCCCCAGCATTTT
CDR3: CASSFWTGGAGQPQHF